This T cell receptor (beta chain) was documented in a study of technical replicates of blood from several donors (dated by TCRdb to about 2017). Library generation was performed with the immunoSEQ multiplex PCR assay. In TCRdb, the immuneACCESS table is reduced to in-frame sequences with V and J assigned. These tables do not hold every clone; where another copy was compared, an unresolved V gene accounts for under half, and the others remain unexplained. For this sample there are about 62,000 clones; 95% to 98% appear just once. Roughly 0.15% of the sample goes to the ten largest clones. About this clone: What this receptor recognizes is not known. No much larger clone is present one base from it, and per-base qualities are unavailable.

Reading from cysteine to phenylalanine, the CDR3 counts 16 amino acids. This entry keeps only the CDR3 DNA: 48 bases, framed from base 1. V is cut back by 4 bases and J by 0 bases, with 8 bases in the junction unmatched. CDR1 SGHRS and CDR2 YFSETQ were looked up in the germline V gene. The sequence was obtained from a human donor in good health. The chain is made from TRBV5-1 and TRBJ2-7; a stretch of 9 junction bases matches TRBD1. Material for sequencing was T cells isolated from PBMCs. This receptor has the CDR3 CASSPRWDRDSYEQYF. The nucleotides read TGCGCCAGCAGCCCACGATGGGACAGGGACTCCTACGAGCAGTACTTC. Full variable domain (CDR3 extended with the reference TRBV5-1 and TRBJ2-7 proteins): KAGVTQTPRYLIKTRGQQVTLSCSPISGHRSVSWYQQTPGQGLQFLFEYFSETQRNKGNFPGRFSGRQFSNSRSEMNVSTLELGDSALYLCASSPRWDRDSYEQYFGPGTRLTVT.